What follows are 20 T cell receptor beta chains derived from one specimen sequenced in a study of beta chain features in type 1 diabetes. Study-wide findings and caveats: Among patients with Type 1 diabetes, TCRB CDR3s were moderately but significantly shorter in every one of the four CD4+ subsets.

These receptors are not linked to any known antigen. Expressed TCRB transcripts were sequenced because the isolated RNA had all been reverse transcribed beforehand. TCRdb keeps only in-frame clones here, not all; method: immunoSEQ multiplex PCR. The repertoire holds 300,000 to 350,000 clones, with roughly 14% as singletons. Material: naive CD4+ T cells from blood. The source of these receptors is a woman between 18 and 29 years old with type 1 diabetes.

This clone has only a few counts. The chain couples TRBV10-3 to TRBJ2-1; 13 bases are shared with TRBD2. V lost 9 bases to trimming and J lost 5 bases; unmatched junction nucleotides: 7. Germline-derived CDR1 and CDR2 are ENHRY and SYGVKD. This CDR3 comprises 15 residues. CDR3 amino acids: CAITSGRAENNEQFF. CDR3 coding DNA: TGTGCCATTACTAGCGGGAGGGCCGAGAACAATGAGCAGTTCTTC.

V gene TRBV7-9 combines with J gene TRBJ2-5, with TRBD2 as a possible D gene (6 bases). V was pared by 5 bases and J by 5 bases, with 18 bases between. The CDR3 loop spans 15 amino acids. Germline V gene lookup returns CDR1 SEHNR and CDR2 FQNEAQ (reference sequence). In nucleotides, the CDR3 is TGTGCCAGCAGCCCCGGACTAAGCAGTGGGGAGACCCAGTACTTC. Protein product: CASSPGLSSGETQYF.

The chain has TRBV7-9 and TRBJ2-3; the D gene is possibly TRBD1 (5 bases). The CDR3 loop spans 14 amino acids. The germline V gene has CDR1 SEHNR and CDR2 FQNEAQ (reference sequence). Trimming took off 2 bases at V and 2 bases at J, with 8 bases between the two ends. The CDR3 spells CASSLRQLTDTQYF. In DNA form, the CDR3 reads TGTGCCAGCAGCTTAAGACAGCTCACAGATACGCAGTATTTT.

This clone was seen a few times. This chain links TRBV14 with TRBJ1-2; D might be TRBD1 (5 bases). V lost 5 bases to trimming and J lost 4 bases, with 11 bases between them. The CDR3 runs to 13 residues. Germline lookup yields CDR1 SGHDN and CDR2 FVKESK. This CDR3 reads CASSLSGSYGYTF. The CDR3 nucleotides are TGTGCCAGCAGCTTATCAGGGTCCTATGGCTACACCTTC.

CDR3 bases: TGTGCCAGCAGCTTGACAGGGCGATACACTGAAGCTTTCTTT. It is translated as CASSLTGRYTEAFF. This chain joins TRBV5-6 and TRBJ1-1; D is perhaps TRBD1 (6 bases). The V end was cut by 1 base, the J end by 3 bases, with 10 bases between. Germline values: CDR1 SGHDT, CDR2 YYEEEE. This CDR3 spans 14 amino acids.

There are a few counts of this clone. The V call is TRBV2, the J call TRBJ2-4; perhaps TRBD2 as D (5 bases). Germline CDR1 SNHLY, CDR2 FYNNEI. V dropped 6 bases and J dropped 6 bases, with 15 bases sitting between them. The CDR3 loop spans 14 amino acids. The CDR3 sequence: CASSPDSVLNIQYF. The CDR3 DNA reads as TGTGCCAGCAGCCCGGACTCGGTATTAAACATTCAGTACTTC.

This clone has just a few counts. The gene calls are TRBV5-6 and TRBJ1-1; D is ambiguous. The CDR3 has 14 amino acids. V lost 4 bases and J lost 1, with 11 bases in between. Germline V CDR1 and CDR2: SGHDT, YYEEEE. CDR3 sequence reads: CASSRLAGNTEAFF. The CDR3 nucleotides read TGTGCCAGCAGCCGCTTGGCAGGGAACACTGAAGCTTTCTTT.

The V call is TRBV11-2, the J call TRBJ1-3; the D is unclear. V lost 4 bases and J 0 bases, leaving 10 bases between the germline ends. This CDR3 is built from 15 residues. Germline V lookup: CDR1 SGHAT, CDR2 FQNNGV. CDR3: CASSSYSSSGNTIYF. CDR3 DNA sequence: TGTGCCAGCAGCTCCTACAGCAGCTCTGGAAACACCATATATTTT.

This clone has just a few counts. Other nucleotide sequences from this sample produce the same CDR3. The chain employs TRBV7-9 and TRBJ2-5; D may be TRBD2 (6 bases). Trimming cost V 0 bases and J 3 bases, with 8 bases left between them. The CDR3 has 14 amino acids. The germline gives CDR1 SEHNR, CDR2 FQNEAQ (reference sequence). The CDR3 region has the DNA TGTGCCAGCAGCTTAGCGGGAGGAAAAGAGACCCAGTACTTC. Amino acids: CASSLAGGKETQYF.

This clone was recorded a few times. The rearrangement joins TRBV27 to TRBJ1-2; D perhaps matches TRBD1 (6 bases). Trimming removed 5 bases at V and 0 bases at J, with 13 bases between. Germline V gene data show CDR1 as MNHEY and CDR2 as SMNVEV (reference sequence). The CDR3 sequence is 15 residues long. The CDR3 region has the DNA TGTGCCAGCAGTGTGACAGGCCCAGCTAACTATGGCTACACCTTC. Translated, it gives CASSVTGPANYGYTF.

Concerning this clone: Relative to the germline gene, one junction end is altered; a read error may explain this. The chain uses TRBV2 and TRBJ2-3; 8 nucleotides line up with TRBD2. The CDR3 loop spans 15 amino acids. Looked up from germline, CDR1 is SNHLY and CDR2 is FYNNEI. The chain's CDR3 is CASSKAGVGTDTQYF. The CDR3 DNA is TGTGCCAGCAGTAAAGCGGGAGTGGGGACAGATACGCAGTATTTT.

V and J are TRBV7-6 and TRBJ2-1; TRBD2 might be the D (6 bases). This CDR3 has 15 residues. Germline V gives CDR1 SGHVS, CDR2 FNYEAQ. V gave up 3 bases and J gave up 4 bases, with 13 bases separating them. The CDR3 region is CASSFPGTSYNEQFF. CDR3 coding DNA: TGTGCCAGCAGCTTTCCCGGGACTTCGTACAATGAGCAGTTCTTC.

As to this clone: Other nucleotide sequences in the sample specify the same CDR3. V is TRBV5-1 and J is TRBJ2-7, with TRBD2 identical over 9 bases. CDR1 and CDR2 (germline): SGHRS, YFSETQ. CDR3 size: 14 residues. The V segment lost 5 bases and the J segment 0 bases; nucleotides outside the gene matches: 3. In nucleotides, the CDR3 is TGCGCCAGCAGTCCGACTAGCGGCTCCTACGAGCAGTACTTC. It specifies CASSPTSGSYEQYF.

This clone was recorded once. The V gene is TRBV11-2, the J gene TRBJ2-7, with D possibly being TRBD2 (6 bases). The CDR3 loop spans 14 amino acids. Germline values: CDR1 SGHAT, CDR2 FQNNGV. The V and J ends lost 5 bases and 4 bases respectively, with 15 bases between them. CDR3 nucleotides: TGTGCCAGCAGCCGCTTAGGGAGGCAATACGAGCAGTACTTC. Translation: CASSRLGRQYEQYF.

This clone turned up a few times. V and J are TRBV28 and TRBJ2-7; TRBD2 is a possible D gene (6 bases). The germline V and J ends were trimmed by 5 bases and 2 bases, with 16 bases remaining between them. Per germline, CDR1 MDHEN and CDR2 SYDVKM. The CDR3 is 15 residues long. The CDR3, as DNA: TGTGCCAGCAGTCTTTCGGGACTTCCTACCTACGAGCAGTACTTC. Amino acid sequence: CASSLSGLPTYEQYF.

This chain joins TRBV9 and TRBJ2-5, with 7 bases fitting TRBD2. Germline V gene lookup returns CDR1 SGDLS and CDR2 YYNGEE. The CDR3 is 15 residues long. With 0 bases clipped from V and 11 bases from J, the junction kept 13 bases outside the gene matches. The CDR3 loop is CASSVEVGGRGEQYF. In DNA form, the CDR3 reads TGTGCCAGCAGCGTAGAAGTGGGAGGGCGGGGAGAGCAGTACTTC.

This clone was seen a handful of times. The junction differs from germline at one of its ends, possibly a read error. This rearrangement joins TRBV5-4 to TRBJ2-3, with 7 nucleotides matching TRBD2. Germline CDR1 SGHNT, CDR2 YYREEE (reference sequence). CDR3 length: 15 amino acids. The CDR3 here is CASSQAGLAADTQYF. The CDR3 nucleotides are TGCGCCAGCAGCCAAGCGGGGCTAGCGGCAGATACGCAGTATTTT.

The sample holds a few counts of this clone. This CDR3 is CASSAGAGTSTDTQYF. The CDR3 nucleotides read TGCGCCAGCAGCGCAGGAGCGGGGACTAGCACAGATACGCAGTATTTT. V and J are TRBV5-1 and TRBJ2-3; TRBD2 aligns across 7 bases. CDR3 length: 16 residues. Germline values: CDR1 SGHRS, CDR2 YFSETQ. J gave up 0 bases and V 4 bases, and 8 bases lay outside the gene matches. Together with reference TRBV5-1 and TRBJ2-3, the CDR3 gives the full variable domain: KAGVTQTPRYLIKTRGQQVTLSCSPISGHRSVSWYQQTPGQGLQFLFEYFSETQRNKGNFPGRFSGRQFSNSRSEMNVSTLELGDSALYLCASSAGAGTSTDTQYFGPGTRLTVL.

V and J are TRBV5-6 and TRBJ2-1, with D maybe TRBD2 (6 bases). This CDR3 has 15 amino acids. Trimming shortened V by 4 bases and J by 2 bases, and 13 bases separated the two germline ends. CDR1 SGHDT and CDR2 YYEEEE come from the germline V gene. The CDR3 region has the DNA TGTGCCAGCAGCCTCTTAGGCGGGACCTACAATGAGCAGTTCTTC. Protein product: CASSLLGGTYNEQFF.

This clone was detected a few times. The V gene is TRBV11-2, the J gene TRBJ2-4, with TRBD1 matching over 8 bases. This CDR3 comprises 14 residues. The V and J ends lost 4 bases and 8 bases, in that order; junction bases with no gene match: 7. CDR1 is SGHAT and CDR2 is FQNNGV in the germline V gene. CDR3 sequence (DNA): TGTGCCAGCAGCTCCAGGGGGCGCTTAGACATTCAGTACTTC. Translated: CASSSRGRLDIQYF.